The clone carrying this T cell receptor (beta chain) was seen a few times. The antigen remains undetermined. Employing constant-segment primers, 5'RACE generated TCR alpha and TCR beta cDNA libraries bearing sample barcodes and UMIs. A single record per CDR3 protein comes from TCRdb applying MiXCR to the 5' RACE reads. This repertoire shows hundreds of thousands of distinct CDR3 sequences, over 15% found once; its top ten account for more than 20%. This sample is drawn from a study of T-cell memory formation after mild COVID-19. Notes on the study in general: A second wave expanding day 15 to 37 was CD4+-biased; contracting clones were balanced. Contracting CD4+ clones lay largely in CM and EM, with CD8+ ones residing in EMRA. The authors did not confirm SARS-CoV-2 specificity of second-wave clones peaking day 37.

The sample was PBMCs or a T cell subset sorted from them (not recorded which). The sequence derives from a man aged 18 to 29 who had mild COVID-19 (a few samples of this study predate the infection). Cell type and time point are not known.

This CDR3 reads CATGGYTF. In DNA, the CDR3 is TGTGCCACGGGTGGCTACACCTTC. V usage is TRBV7-9 and J usage is TRBJ1-2; D call uncertain. Trimming took off 10 bases at V and 7 bases at J, with 4 bases between the two ends. The CDR3 runs 8 residues. Germline V gene data show CDR1 as SEHNR and CDR2 as FQNEAQ (reference sequence).